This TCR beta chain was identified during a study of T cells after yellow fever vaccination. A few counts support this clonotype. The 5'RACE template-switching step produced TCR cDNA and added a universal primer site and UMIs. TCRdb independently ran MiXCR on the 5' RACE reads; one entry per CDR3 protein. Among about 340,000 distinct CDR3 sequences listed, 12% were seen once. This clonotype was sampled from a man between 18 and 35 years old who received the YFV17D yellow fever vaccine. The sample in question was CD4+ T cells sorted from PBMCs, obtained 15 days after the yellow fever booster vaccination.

The CDR3 sequence: CASSTSGTQGLDTQYF. The CDR3 bases are TGTGCCAGCAGTACCTCCGGGACCCAGGGGTTAGATACGCAGTATTTT. The V call is TRBV28, the J call TRBJ2-3, with D possibly being TRBD1 (6 bases). The CDR3 is 16 residues long. V was trimmed by 5 bases and J by 5 bases, leaving 20 bases between them. CDR1 is MDHEN and CDR2 is SYDVKM in the germline V gene.